A selection of T cell receptor beta chains follows, all from one sample in a study of vaccination and CD4 T cells after COVID-19. Each CDR3 protein gets one entry after TCRdb re-called the PCR reads with MiXCR. The sample shows 13,000 or so distinct CDR3 sequences, just under 35% of them seen only once. For these receptors, no antigen is known. Specimen: CD4+ T cells from blood, cultured in vitro. These receptors all come from a human donor who had recovered from COVID-19. The CDR3 runs from the conserved cysteine through the conserved F or W. Each record gives: D gene, J gene, V gene, clone size, CDR3 DNA, CDR3 protein. D genes are given only for firm matches. Some rows mark clone size as missing; the rest say once, few, many or name a class of expanded clone.

NA TRBJ2-1 TRBV20-1 NA TGCAGTGCTAGGGCGTCTGGAGGCCCGCGGTCCTACAATGAGCAGTTCTTC CSARASGGPRSYNEQFF
NA TRBJ1-5 TRBV28 NA TGTGCCAGCAGTTTTATTCGAGGTAGCAATCAGCCCCAGCATTTT CASSFIRGSNQPQHF
TRBD1 TRBJ2-5 TRBV7-2 few TGTGCCAGCAGCTTATCCCCGGGTTCCGGGACAGGGAGGACCCAGTACTTC CASSLSPGSGTGRTQYF
NA TRBJ2-1 TRBV21-1 NA TGTGCCAGCAGCTCCCAGGGGCTAGCGGGCCCCTCCTACAATGAGCAGTTCTTC CASSSQGLAGPSYNEQFF
NA TRBJ2-7 TRBV20-1 few TGCAGTGCTAGAGAAAACCGGGACTACGAGCAGTACTTC CSARENRDYEQYF
TRBD1 TRBJ2-1 TRBV6-1 NA TGTGCCAGCAGTCCGGACAGGGGACGAGACAATGAGCAGTTCTTC CASSPDRGRDNEQFF
TRBD1 TRBJ1-1 TRBV12-3/TRBV12-4 NA TGTGCCAGCACCTGGACAGGGGTGAACACTGAAGCTTTCTTT CASTWTGVNTEAFF
NA TRBJ2-5 TRBV11-2 NA TGTGCCAGCAGCTTCGCTCACCAAGAGACCCAGTACTTC CASSFAHQETQYF
NA TRBJ1-2 TRBV1 few TGCACCAGCAGCCAATATTACCTCGGGACGCCCAACTATGGCTACACCTTC CTSSQYYLGTPNYGYTF
TRBD1 TRBJ1-5 TRBV28 few TGTGCCAGCAGCCTGGACAGGGCGCGGTCCCAGCATTTT CASSLDRARSQHF